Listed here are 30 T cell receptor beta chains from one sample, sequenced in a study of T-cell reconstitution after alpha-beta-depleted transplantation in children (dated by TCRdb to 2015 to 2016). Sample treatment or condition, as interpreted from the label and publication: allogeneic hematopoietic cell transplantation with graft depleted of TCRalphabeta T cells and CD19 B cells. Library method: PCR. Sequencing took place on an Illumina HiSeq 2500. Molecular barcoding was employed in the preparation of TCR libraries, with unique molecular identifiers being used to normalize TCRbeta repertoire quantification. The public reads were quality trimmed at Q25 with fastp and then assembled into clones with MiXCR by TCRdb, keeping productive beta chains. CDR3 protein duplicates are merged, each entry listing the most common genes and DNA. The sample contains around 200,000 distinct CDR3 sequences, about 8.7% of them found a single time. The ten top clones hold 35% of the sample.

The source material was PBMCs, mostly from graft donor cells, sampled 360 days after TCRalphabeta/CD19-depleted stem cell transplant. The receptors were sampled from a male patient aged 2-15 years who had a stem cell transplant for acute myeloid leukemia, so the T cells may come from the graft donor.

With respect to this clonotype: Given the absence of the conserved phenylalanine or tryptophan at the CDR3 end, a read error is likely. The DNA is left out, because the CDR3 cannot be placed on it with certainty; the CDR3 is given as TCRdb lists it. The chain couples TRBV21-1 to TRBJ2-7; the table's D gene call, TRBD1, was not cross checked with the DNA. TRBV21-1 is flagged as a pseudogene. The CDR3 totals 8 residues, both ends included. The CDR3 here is CASSGTPL.

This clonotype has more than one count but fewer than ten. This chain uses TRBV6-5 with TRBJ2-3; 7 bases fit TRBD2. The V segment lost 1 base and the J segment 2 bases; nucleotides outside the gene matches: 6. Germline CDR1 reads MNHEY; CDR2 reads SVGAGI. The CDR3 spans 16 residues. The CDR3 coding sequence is TGTGCCAGCAGTTACTTTAGCGGGTTCAACACAGATACGCAGTATTTT. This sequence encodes CASSYFSGFNTDTQYF.

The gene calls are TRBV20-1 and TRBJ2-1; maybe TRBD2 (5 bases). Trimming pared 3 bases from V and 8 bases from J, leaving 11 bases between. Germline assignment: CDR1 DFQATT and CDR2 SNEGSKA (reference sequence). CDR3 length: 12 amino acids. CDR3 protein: CSASGVDDEQFF. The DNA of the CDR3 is TGCAGTGCTAGCGGGGTGGACGATGAGCAGTTCTTC.

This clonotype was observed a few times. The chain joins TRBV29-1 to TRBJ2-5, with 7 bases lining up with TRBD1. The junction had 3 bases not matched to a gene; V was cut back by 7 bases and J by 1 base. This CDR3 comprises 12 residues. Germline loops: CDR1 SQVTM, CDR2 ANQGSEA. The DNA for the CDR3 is TGCAGCGGTGGACAGGCCCAAGAGACCCAGTACTTC. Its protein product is CSGGQAQETQYF. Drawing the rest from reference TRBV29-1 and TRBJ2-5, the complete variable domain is SAVISQKPSRDICQRGTSLTIQCQVDSQVTMMFWYRQQPGQSLTLIATANQGSEATYESGFVIDKFPISRPNLTFSTLTVSNMSPEDSSIYLCSGGQAQETQYFGPGTRLLVL.

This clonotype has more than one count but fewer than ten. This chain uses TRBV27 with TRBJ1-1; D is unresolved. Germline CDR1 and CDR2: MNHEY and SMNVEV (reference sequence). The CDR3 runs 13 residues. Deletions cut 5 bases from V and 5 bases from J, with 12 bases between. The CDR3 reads CASSIWGETEAFF. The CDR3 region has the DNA TGTGCCAGCAGTATTTGGGGAGAGACTGAAGCTTTCTTT.

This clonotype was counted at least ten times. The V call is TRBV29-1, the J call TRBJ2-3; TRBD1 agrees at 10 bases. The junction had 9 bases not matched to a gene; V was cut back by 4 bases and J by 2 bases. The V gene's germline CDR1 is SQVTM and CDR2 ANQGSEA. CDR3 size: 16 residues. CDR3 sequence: CSVGGPGQGSTDTQYF. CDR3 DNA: TGCAGCGTTGGGGGACCGGGACAGGGGTCCACAGATACGCAGTATTTT.

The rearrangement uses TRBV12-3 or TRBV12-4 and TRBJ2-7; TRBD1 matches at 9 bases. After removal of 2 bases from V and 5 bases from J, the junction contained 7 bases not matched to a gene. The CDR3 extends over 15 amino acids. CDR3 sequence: CASSLNPGQGDEQYF. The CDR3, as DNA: TGTGCCAGCAGTTTAAACCCGGGACAGGGTGACGAGCAGTACTTC.

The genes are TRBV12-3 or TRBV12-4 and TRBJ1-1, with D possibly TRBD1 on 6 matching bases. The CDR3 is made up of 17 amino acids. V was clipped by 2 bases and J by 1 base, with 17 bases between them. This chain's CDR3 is CASSLIKLDRGNTEAFF. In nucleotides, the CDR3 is TGTGCCAGCAGTTTAATCAAGCTGGACAGAGGGAACACTGAAGCTTTCTTT.

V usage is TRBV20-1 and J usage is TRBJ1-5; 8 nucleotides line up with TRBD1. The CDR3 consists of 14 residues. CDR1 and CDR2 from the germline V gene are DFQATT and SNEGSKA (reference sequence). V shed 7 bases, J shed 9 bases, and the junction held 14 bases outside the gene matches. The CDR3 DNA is TGCAGTGTGCCGGGACAGGAGGGACTAGGGCCCCAGCATTTT. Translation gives CSVPGQEGLGPQHF.

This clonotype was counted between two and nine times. The CDR3: CASSLKNARETQYF. In nucleotides, the CDR3 is TGTGCCAGCAGCTTAAAAAATGCAAGGGAGACCCAGTACTTC. This chain uses TRBV7-2 with TRBJ2-5, with no clear D. This CDR3 has 14 residues. Germline values: CDR1 SGHTA, CDR2 FQGNSA. The V gene lost 2 bases and the J gene lost 5 bases, with 12 bases spanning the gap.

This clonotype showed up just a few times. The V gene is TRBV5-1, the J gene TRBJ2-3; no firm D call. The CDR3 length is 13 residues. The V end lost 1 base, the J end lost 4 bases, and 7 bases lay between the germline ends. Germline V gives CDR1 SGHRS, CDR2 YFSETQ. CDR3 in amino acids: CASSLRKADTQYF. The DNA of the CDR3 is TGCGCCAGCAGCTTGCGGAAGGCAGATACGCAGTATTTT. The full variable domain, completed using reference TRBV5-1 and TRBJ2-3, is KAGVTQTPRYLIKTRGQQVTLSCSPISGHRSVSWYQQTPGQGLQFLFEYFSETQRNKGNFPGRFSGRQFSNSRSEMNVSTLELGDSALYLCASSLRKADTQYFGPGTRLTVL.

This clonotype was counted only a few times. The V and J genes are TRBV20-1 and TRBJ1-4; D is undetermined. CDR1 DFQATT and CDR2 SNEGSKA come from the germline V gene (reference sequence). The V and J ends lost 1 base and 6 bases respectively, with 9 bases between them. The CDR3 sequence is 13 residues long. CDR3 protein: CSARVRLYEKLFF. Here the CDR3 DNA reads TGCAGTGCTAGAGTCCGGCTTTATGAAAAACTGTTTTTT.

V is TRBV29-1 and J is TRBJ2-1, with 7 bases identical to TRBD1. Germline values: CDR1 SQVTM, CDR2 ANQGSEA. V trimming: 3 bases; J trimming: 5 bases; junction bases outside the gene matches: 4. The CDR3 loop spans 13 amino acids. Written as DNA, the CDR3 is TGCAGCGTTGACGGGACAGTGAACAATGAGCAGTTCTTC. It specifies CSVDGTVNNEQFF.

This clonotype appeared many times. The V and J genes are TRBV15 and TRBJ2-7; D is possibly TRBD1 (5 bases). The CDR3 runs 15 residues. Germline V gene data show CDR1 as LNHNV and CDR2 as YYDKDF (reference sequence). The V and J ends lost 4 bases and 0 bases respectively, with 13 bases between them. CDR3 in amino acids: CATSIGQGFSYEQYF. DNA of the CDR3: TGTGCCACCAGCATAGGACAAGGTTTCTCCTACGAGCAGTACTTC.

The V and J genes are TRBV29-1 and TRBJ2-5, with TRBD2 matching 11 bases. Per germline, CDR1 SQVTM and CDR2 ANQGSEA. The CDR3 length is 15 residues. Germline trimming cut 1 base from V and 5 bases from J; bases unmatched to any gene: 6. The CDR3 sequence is CSVEGLAGGWETQYF. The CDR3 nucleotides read TGCAGCGTTGAAGGTCTAGCGGGAGGATGGGAGACCCAGTACTTC.

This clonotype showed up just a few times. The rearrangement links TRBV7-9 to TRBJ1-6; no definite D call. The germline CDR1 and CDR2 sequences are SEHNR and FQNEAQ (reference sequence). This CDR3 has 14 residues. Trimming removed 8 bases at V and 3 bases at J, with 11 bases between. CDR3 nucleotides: TGTGCCAGCGGACGGGGTTTCTATAATTCACCCCTCCACTTT. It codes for CASGRGFYNSPLHF. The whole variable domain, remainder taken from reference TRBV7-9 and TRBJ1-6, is DTGVSQNPRHKITKRGQNVTFRCDPISEHNRLYWYRQTLGQGPEFLTYFQNEAQLEKSRLLSDRFSAERPKGSFSTLEIQRTEQGDSAMYLCASGRGFYNSPLHFGNGTRLTVT.

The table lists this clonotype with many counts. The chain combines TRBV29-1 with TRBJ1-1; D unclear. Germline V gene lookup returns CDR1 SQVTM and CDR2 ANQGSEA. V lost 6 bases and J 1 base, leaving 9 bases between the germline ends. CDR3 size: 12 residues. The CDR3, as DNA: TGCAGCGTCCTCCTGAGGAACACTGAAGCTTTCTTT. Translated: CSVLLRNTEAFF.

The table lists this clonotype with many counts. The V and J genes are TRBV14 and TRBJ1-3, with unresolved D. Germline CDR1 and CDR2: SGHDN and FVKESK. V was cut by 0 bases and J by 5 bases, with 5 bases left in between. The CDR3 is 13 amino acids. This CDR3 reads CASSQDRRNTIYF. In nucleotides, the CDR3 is TGTGCCAGCAGCCAAGACAGAAGAAACACCATATATTTT. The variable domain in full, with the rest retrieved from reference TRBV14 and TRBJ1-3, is EAGVTQFPSHSVIEKGQTVTLRCDPISGHDNLYWYRRVMGKEIKFLLHFVKESKQDESGMPNNRFLAERTGGTYSTLKVQPAELEDSGVYFCASSQDRRNTIYFGEGSWLTVV.

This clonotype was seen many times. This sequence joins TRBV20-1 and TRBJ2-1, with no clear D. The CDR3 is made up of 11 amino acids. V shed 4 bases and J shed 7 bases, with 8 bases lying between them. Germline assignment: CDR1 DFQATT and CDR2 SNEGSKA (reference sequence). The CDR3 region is CSANTWNEQFF. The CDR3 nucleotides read TGCAGTGCTAACACCTGGAATGAGCAGTTCTTC.

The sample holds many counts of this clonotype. CDR3 loop: CASRDREETQYF. In DNA form, the CDR3 reads TGTGCCAGCAGAGACCGTGAGGAGACCCAGTACTTC. The V call is TRBV12-3 or TRBV12-4, the J call TRBJ2-5; D remains ambiguous. This CDR3 contains 12 residues. V lost 6 bases and J lost 5, with 10 bases in between.

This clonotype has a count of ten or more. The CDR3 sequence is CASSQVRSGTSGLAPRDEQFF. As DNA, the CDR3 is TGTGCCAGCAGCCAAGTTAGATCGGGGACTAGCGGGTTGGCGCCACGAGATGAGCAGTTCTTC. The chain carries TRBV4-2 and TRBJ2-1; 12 bases are shared with TRBD2. The length of the CDR3 is 21 residues. Per the germline V gene, CDR1 is LGHNA and CDR2 is YNFKEQ. J lost 8 bases, V lost 1 base, and 21 bases had no gene match.

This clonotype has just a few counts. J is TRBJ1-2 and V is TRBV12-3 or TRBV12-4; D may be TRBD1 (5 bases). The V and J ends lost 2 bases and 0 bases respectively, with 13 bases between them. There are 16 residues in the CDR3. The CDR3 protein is CASSLTGAASNYGYTF. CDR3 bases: TGTGCCAGCAGTTTAACTGGGGCAGCCTCTAACTATGGCTACACCTTC.

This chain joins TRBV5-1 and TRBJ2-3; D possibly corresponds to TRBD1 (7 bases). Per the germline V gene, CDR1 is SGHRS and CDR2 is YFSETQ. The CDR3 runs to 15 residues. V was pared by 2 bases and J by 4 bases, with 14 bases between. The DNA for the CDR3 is TGCGCCAGCAGCTTCAGGGGGGCAGGTGCAGATACGCAGTATTTT. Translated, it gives CASSFRGAGADTQYF.

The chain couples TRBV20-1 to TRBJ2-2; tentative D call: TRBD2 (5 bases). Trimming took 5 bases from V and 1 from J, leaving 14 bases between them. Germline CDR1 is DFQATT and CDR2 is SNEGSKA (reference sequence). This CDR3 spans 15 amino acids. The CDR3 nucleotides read TGCAGTGCTCCAACCGGACGGGAGAACACCGGGGAGCTGTTTTTT. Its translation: CSAPTGRENTGELFF.

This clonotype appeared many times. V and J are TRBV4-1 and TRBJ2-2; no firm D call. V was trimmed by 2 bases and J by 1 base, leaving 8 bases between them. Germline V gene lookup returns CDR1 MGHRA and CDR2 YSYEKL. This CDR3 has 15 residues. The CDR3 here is CASSQWSRNTGELFF. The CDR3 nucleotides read TGCGCCAGCAGCCAATGGAGCCGGAACACCGGGGAGCTGTTTTTT.

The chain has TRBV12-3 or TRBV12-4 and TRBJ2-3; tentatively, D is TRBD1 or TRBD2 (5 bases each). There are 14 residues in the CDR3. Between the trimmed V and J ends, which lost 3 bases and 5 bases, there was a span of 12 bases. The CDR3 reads CASSFEGRRDTQYF. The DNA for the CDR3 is TGTGCCAGCAGTTTCGAGGGGCGCAGAGATACGCAGTATTTT.

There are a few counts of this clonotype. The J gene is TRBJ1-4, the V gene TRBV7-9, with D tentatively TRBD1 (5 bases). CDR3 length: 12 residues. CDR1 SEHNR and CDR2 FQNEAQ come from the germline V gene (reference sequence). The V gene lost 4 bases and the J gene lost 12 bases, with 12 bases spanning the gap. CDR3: CASSSLLGELFF. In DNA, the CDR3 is TGTGCCAGCAGCTCCCTGTTGGGGGAACTGTTTTTT.

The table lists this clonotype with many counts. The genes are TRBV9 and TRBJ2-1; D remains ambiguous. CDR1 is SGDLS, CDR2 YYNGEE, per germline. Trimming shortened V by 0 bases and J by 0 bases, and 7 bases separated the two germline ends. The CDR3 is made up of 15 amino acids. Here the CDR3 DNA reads TGTGCCAGCAGCGTAGACAGTTACTCCTACAATGAGCAGTTCTTC. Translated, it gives CASSVDSYSYNEQFF. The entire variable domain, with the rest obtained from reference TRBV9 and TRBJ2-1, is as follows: DSGVTQTPKHLITATGQRVTLRCSPRSGDLSVYWYQQSLDQGLQFLIQYYNGEERAKGNILERFSAQQFPDLHSELNLSSLELGDSALYFCASSVDSYSYNEQFFGPGTRLTVL.

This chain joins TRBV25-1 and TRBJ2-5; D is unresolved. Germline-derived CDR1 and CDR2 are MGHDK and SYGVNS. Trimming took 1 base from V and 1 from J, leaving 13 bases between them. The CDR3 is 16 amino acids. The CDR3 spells CASSEFSFLVQETQYF. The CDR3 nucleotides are TGTGCCAGCAGTGAATTCAGCTTTCTAGTCCAAGAGACCCAGTACTTC.

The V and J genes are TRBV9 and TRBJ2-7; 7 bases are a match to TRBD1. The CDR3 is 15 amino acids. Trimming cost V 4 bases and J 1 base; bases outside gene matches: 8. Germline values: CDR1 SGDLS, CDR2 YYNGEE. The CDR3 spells CASSPGQTESYEQYF. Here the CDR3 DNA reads TGTGCCAGCAGCCCGGGACAGACGGAATCCTACGAGCAGTACTTC.